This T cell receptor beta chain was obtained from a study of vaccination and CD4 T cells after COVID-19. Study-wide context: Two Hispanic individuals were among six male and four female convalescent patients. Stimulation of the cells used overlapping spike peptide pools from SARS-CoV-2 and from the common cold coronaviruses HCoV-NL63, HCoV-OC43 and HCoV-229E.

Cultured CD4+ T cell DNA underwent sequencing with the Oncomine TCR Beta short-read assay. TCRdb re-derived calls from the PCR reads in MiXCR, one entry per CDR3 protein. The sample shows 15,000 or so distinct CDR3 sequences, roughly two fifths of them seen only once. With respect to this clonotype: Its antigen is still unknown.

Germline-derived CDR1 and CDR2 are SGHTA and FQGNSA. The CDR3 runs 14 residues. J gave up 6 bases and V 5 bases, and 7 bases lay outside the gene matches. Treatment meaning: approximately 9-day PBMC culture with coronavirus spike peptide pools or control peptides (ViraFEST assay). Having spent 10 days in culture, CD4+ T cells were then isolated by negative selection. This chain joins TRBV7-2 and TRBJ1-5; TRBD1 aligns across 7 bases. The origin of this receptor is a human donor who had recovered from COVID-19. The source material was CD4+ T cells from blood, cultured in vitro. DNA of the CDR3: TGTGCCAGCAGCGAACAGGGGTTTTTTCAGCCCCAGCATTTT. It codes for CASSEQGFFQPQHF.